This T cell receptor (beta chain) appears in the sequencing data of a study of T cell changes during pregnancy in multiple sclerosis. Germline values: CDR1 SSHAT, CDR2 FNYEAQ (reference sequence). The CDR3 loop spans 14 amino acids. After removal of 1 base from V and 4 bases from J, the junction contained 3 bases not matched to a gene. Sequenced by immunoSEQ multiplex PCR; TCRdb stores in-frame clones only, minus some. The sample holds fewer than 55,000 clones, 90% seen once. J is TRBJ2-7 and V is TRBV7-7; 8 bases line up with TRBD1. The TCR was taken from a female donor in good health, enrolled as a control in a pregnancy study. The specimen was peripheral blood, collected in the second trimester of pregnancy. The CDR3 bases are TGTGCCAGCAGCTTAGGAGACAGGGGTTACGAGCAGTACTTC. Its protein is CASSLGDRGYEQYF.